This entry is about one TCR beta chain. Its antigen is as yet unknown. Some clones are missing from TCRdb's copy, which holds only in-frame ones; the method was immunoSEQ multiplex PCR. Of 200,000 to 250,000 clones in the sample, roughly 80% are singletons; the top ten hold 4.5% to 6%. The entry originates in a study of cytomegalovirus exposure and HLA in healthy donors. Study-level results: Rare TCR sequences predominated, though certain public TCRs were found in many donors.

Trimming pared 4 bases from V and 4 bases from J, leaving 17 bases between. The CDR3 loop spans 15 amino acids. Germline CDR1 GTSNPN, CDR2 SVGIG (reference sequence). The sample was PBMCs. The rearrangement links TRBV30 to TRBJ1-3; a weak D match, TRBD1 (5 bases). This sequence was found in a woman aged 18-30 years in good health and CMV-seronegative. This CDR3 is CAWNPRGGVGNTIYF. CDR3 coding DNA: TGTGCCTGGAACCCCCGCGGGGGGGTAGGAAACACCATATATTTT.